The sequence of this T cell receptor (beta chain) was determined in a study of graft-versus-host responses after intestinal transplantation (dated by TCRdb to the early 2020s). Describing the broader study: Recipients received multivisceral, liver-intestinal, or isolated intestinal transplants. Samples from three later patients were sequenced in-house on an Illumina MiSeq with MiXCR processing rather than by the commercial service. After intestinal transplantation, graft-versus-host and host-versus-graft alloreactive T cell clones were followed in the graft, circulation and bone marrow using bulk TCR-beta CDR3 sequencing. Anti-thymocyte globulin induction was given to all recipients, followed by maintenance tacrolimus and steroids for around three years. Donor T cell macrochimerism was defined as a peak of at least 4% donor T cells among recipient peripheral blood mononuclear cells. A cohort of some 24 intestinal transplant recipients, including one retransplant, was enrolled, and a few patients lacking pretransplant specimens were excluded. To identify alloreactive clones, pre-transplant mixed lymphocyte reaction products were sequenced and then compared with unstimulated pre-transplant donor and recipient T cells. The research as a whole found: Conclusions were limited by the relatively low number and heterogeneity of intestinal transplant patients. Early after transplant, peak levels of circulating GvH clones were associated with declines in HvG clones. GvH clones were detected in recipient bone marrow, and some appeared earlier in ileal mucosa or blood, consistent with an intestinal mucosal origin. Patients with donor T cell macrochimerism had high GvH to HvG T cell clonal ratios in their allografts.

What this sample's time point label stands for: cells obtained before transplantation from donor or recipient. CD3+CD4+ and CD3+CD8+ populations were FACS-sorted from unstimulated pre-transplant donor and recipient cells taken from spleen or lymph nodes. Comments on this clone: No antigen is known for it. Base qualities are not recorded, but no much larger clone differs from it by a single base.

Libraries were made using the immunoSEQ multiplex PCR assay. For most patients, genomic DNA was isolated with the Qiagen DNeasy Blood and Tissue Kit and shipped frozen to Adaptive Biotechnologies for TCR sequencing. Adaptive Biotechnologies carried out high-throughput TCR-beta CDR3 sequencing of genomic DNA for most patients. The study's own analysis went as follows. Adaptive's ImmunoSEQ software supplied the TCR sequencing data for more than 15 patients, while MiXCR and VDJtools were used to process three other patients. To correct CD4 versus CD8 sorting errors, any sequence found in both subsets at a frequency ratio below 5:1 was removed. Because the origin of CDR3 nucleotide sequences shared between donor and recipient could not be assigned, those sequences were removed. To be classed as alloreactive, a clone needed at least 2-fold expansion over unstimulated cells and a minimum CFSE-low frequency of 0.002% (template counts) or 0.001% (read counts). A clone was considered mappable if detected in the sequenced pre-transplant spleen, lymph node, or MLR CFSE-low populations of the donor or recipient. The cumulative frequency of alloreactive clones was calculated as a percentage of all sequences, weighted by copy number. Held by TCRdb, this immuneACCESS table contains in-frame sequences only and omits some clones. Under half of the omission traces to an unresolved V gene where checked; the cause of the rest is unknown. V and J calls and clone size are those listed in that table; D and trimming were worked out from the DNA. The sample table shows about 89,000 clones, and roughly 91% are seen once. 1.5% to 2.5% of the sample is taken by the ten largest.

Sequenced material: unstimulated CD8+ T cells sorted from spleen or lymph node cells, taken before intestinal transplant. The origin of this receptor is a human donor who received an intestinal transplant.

The CDR3 protein is CAWRTWYSNYGYTF. The DNA reads as follows: TGTGCCTGGAGGACATGGTACTCTAACTATGGCTACACCTTC. The chain is encoded by TRBV30 joined to TRBJ1-2; too little of a D gene remains to name it. CDR1 and CDR2 were assigned from the germline V gene (reference sequence) as GTSNPN and SVGIG. Counted from cysteine to phenylalanine, this CDR3 has 14 amino acids. The CDR3 DNA has 42 bases and is translated from base 1. At the junction V is shortened by 3 bases and J by 0 bases, with 11 bases in between. The CDR3, completed at both ends by the reference TRBV30 and TRBJ1-2 genes, gives the full variable domain SQTIHQWPATLVQPVGSPLSLECTVEGTSNPNLYWYRQAAGRGLQLLFYSVGIGQISSEVPQNLSASRPQDRQFILSSKKLLLSDSGFYLCAWRTWYSNYGYTFGSGTRLTVV.